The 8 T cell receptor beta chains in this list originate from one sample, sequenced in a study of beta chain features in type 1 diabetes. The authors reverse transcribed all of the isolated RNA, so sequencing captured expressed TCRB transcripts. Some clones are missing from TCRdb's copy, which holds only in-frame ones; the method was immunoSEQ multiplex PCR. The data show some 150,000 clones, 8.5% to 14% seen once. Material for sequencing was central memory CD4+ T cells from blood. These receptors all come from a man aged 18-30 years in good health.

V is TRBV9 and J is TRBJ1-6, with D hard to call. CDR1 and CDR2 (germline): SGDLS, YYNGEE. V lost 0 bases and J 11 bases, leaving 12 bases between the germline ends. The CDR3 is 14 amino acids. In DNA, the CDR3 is TGTGCCAGCAGCGTAGAGGGCGGATTCCCACCCCTCCACTTT. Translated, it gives CASSVEGGFPPLHF. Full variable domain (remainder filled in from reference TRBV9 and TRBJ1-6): DSGVTQTPKHLITATGQRVTLRCSPRSGDLSVYWYQQSLDQGLQFLIQYYNGEERAKGNILERFSAQQFPDLHSELNLSSLELGDSALYFCASSVEGGFPPLHFGNGTRLTVT.

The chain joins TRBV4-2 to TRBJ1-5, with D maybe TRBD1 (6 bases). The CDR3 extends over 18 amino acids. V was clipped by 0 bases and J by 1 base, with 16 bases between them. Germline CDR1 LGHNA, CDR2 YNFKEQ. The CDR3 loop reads CASSQEGPGAVSNQPQHF. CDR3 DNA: TGTGCCAGCAGCCAAGAGGGACCAGGGGCCGTCAGCAATCAGCCCCAGCATTTT.

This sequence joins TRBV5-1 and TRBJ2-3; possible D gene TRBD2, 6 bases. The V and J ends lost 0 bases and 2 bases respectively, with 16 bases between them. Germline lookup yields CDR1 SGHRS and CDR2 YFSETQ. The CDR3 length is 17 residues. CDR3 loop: CASSLAPTGRLTDTQYF. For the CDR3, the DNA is TGCGCCAGCAGCTTGGCTCCCACCGGGAGACTCACAGATACGCAGTATTTT.

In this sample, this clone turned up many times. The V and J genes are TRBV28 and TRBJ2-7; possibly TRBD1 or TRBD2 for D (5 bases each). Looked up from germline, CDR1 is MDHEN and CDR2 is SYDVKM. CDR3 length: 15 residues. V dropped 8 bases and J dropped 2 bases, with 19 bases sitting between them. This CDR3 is CASLEAGTSAYEQYF. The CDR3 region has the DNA TGTGCCAGCCTCGAAGCCGGGACCTCTGCCTACGAGCAGTACTTC.

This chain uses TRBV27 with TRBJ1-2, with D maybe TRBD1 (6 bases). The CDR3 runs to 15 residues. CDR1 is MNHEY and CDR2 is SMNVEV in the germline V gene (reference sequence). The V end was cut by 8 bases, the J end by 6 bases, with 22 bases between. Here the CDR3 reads CASQGLVNGLHGYTF. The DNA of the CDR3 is TGTGCCAGCCAGGGGTTGGTGAATGGCTTGCATGGCTACACCTTC.

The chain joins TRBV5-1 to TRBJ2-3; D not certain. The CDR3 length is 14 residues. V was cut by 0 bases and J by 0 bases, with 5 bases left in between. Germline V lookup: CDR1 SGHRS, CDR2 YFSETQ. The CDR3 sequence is CASSLAVSTDTQYF. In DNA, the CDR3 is TGCGCCAGCAGCTTGGCTGTCAGCACAGATACGCAGTATTTT.

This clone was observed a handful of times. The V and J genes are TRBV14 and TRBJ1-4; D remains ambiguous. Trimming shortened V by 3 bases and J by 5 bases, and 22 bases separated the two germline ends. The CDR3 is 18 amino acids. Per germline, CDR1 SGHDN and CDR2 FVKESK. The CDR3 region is CASSHLRALDPSNEKLFF. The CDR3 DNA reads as TGTGCCAGCAGCCACCTTCGGGCTCTGGACCCGTCGAATGAAAAACTGTTTTTT.

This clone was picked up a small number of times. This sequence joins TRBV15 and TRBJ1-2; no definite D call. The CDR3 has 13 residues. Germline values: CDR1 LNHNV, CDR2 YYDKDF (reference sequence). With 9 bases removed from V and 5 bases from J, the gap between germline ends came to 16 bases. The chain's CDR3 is CATKTGGSYGYTF. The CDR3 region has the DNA TGTGCCACAAAAACCGGAGGGTCTTATGGCTACACCTTC.